The 2 T cell receptor beta chains in this list originate from one sample, sequenced in a study of T cells in Graves' hyperthyroidism and ophthalmopathy. Authors of the study amplified TCR beta CDR3 regions from RNA transcripts. HTBI primers drove first-round RT-PCR of the TCR CDR3. Each CDR3 protein is one row after TCRdb ran MiXCR on the multiplex PCR reads. Of 600,000 or so distinct CDR3 sequences detected, 40% to 55% appear once; the ten largest clones hold just under 8.5%. The sequenced sample was peripheral blood or thyroid tissue (not recorded which). These receptors came from a woman aged 18-35 years with Graves' hyperthyroidism.

The V and J genes are TRBV7-8 and TRBJ1-1; D not resolved. The germline V gene has CDR1 SGHVS and CDR2 FQNEAQ. This CDR3 region has 14 residues. V was shortened by 3 bases and J by 6 bases, with 14 bases between the two germline ends. The CDR3 sequence is CASSLEASGAEAFF. In nucleotides, the CDR3 is TGTGCCAGCAGCTTGGAGGCCTCTGGGGCTGAAGCTTTCTTT.

The chain joins TRBV15 to TRBJ2-2; the D gene could be TRBD1 or TRBD2 (5 bases each). The V gene lost 5 bases and the J gene lost 3 bases, with 25 bases spanning the gap. Per germline, CDR1 LNHNV and CDR2 YYDKDF (reference sequence). The CDR3 runs 19 residues. In DNA, the CDR3 is TGTGCCACCAGCGAGTGGACCTCGGGACCCAATGTAGACACCGGGGAGCTGTTTTTT. Its translation: CATSEWTSGPNVDTGELFF. The full variable domain, rest sourced from reference TRBV15 and TRBJ2-2, is DAMVIQNPRYQVTQFGKPVTLSCSQTLNHNVMYWYQQKSSQAPKLLFHYYDKDFNNEADTPDNFQSRRPNTSFCFLDIRSPGLGDTAMYLCATSEWTSGPNVDTGELFFGEGSRLTVL.